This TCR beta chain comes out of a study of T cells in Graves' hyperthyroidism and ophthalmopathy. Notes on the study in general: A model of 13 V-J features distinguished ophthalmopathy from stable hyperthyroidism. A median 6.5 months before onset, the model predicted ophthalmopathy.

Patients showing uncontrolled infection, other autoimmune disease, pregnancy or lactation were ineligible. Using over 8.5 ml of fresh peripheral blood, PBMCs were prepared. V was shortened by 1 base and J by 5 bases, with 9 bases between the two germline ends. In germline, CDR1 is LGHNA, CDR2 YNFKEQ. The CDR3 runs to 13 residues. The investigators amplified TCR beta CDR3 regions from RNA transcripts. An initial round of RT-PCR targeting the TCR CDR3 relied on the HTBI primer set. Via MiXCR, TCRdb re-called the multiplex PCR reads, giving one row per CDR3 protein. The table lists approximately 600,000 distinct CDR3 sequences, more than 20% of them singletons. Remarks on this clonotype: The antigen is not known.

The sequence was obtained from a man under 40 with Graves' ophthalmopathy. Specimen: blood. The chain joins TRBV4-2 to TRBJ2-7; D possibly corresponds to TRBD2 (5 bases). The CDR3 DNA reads TGTGCCAGCAGCCAAGGATCCGGGGACGAGCAGTACTTC. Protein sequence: CASSQGSGDEQYF.